This TCR beta chain comes out of a study of OX40 agonist ivuxolimab in advanced cancers. In the study overall: Patients' therapy was ivuxolimab, an antibody that acts as an agonist of OX40 (CD134). Patients in dose escalation had liver, melanoma, kidney or head and neck cancers. General study results and limits: Some of the lowest clonal expansion was seen in partial responders at 0.1-3.0 mg/kg.

As to this clone: Its matching antigen is unknown.

Assay: immunoSEQ multiplex PCR; the TCRdb copy retains only in-frame clones and omits some. The sample lists approximately 51,000 clones, 60% to 80% occurring once. V was clipped by 3 bases and J by 4 bases; unmatched bases: 20. The CDR3 has 19 residues. Germline-derived CDR1 and CDR2 are LNHDA and SQIVND (reference sequence). The origin of this receptor is an adult with an advanced solid tumor such as melanoma, head and neck, liver or kidney cancer. The rearrangement uses TRBV19 and TRBJ1-1, with 7 positions matching TRBD1. Sequenced material: CD4+ or CD8+ T cells sorted from blood, taken in a trial of the OX40 agonist ivuxolimab. The CDR3 loop is CASSISRGGAGVLFTEAFF. CDR3 sequence (DNA): TGTGCCAGTAGTATTAGCCGAGGGGGCGCCGGGGTTTTATTCACTGAAGCTTTCTTT.